Listed here are 30 T cell receptor beta chains from one sample, sequenced in a study of cytomegalovirus exposure and HLA in healthy donors. Measured with immunoSEQ multiplex PCR; TCRdb has only the in-frame clones, and not every one. Of over 60,000 clones in the sample, approximately 95% were seen once. The sequenced sample was PBMCs. The source of these receptors is a man in his late teens or twenties in good health and CMV-seronegative.

In the case of this clone: Germline is not matched at one junction end, which may reflect a read error. The J gene is TRBJ2-5, the V gene TRBV4-3; tentative D call: TRBD2 (6 bases). Germline-derived CDR1 and CDR2 are LGHNA and YSLEER. CDR3 length: 14 residues. In nucleotides, the CDR3 is TGCGCCAGCAGCCGCACTTGGGGGGAAGAGGCCCAGTACTTC. This translates into CASSRTWGEEAQYF.

The genes are TRBV5-1 and TRBJ1-5; perhaps TRBD1 as D (5 bases). Germline V lookup: CDR1 SGHRS, CDR2 YFSETQ. V lost 2 bases, J lost 3 bases, and 12 bases lay in between. The CDR3 runs to 15 residues. Here the CDR3 DNA reads TGCGCCAGCAGCTTAGGGGCAGGGTCCAATCAGCCCCAGCATTTT. This gives the protein CASSLGAGSNQPQHF.

A note on this clone: A read error may account for a junction end that differs from germline. The chain combines TRBV15 with TRBJ2-7; 8 bases are a match to TRBD2. Germline lookup yields CDR1 LNHNV and CDR2 YYDKDF (reference sequence). This CDR3 comprises 13 residues. The CDR3 DNA reads as TGTGCCACCAGCAGAGACGCGGGGGGTCTTACTATTTTC. Translation gives CATSRDAGGLTIF. Combining the CDR3 with reference TRBV15 and TRBJ2-7 gives the whole variable domain DAMVIQNPRYQVTQFGKPVTLSCSQTLNHNVMYWYQQKSSQAPKLLFHYYDKDFNNEADTPDNFQSRRPNTSFCFLDIRSPGLGDTAMYLCATSRDAGGLTIFGPGTRLTVT.

This clone was recorded a few times. The chain carries TRBV7-8 and TRBJ2-7; no reliable D call. The CDR3 is 12 residues long. From germline, CDR1 is SGHVS and CDR2 FQNEAQ. Trimming shortened V by 2 bases and J by 3 bases, and 5 bases separated the two germline ends. CDR3 residues: CASSLQVYEQYF. In DNA, the CDR3 is TGTGCCAGCAGCTTACAGGTCTACGAGCAGTACTTC. Looking up the rest from reference TRBV7-8 and TRBJ2-7 gives the full variable domain: GAGVSQSPRYKVAKRGQDVALRCDPISGHVSLFWYQQALGQGPEFLTYFQNEAQLDKSGLPSDRFFAERPEGSVSTLKIQRTQQEDSAVYLCASSLQVYEQYFGPGTRLTVT.

V and J are TRBV27 and TRBJ2-5, with 7 bases that match TRBD1. The CDR3 runs to 13 residues. CDR1 MNHEY and CDR2 SMNVEV come from the germline V gene (reference sequence). Germline trimming cut 8 bases from V and 5 bases from J; bases unmatched to any gene: 8. The CDR3 sequence is CASGDSEWETQYF. CDR3 sequence (DNA): TGTGCCAGCGGGGACAGCGAATGGGAGACCCAGTACTTC.

The rearrangement joins TRBV11-2 to TRBJ2-7, with D unresolved. This CDR3 has 15 residues. The V end lost 0 bases, the J end lost 6 bases, and 15 bases lay between the germline ends. CDR1 and CDR2 (germline): SGHAT, FQNNGV. The DNA of the CDR3 is TGTGCCAGCAGCTTAGATCTCTACAGCACCCGCGAGCAGTACTTC. Its protein is CASSLDLYSTREQYF.

V gene TRBV6-1 combines with J gene TRBJ2-3; 7 bases map to TRBD1. This CDR3 is 13 amino acids long. V gave up 7 bases and J gave up 5 bases; unmatched junction bases: 6. Per the germline V gene, CDR1 is MNHNS and CDR2 is SASEGT. The DNA of the CDR3 is TGTGCCAGCAACCGGGACAGACTAGATACGCAGTATTTT. It encodes CASNRDRLDTQYF.

The genes are TRBV27 and TRBJ1-5, with a tentative D call TRBD1 (6 bases). The CDR3 loop spans 16 amino acids. V shed 4 bases and J shed 2 bases, with 15 bases lying between them. Germline CDR1 is MNHEY and CDR2 is SMNVEV (reference sequence). This chain's CDR3 is CASSSLTGLGNQPQHF. For the CDR3, the DNA is TGTGCCAGCAGTTCCTTAACAGGGCTCGGCAATCAGCCCCAGCATTTT.

The chain couples TRBV28 to TRBJ1-2; 10 bases are a match to TRBD1. Per germline, CDR1 MDHEN and CDR2 SYDVKM. The length of the CDR3 is 16 residues. Unmatched junction bases numbered 11, after V lost 5 bases and J lost 5 bases. The CDR3 bases are TGTGCCAGCAGTACCCCCGGACAGGGGGGTTTGTATGGCTACACCTTC. This translates into CASSTPGQGGLYGYTF.

This chain uses TRBV7-8 with TRBJ1-5; no clear D. In germline, CDR1 is SGHVS, CDR2 FQNEAQ. CDR3 length: 16 amino acids. The germline V and J ends were trimmed by 5 bases and 2 bases, with 16 bases remaining between them. DNA for the CDR3: TGTGCCAGCAGCCTTCTGGTTGGGCAAGGCAATCAGCCCCAGCATTTT. This codes for CASSLLVGQGNQPQHF. Using reference TRBV7-8 and TRBJ1-5 for the parts outside the CDR3, the full variable domain is GAGVSQSPRYKVAKRGQDVALRCDPISGHVSLFWYQQALGQGPEFLTYFQNEAQLDKSGLPSDRFFAERPEGSVSTLKIQRTQQEDSAVYLCASSLLVGQGNQPQHFGDGTRLSIL.

The count of this clone is one. The chain links TRBV2 to TRBJ2-2; no clear D. Between the trimmed V and J ends, which lost 4 bases and 4 bases, there was a span of 10 bases. Germline CDR1 and CDR2: SNHLY and FYNNEI. There are 14 residues in the CDR3. CDR3 in DNA: TGTGCCAGCAGTGCCCAGCGCGGCACCGGGGAGCTGTTTTTT. This codes for CASSAQRGTGELFF.

DNA for the CDR3: TGTGCCATCAGATCAGGACAGGGGATTGTCTACGAGCAGTACTTC. It is translated as CAIRSGQGIVYEQYF. The gene calls are TRBV10-3 and TRBJ2-7; TRBD1 aligns across 9 bases. Unmatched junction bases numbered 9, after V lost 6 bases and J lost 3 bases. The CDR3 is made up of 15 amino acids. Germline CDR1 and CDR2: ENHRY and SYGVKD.

The chain joins TRBV6-6 to TRBJ1-1; 7 nucleotides agree with TRBD1. Germline V gives CDR1 MNHNY, CDR2 SVGAGI (reference sequence). The J segment lost 3 bases and the V segment lost 6 bases, leaving 7 bases of the junction unmatched. This CDR3 is 14 amino acids long. The CDR3 protein is CASRWGQPHTEAFF. As DNA, the CDR3 is TGTGCCAGCAGATGGGGACAGCCTCACACTGAAGCTTTCTTT.

This chain connects TRBV5-1 to TRBJ2-5; TRBD1 matches 9 bases. Germline V gene data show CDR1 as SGHRS and CDR2 as YFSETQ. Trimming at V came to 4 bases and at J to 1 base, leaving 2 bases not matched to a gene. The CDR3 runs 14 residues. CDR3 DNA sequence: TGCGCCAGCAGCATGGGACAGGGCCAAGAGACCCAGTACTTC. Its protein product is CASSMGQGQETQYF.

The CDR3 is CASSSGGTGDEQFF. The CDR3 DNA reads TGTGCCAGCAGCTCCGGGGGGACTGGCGATGAGCAGTTCTTC. The chain carries TRBV11-2 and TRBJ2-1; 7 bases line up with TRBD2. Germline assignment: CDR1 SGHAT and CDR2 FQNNGV. Trimming cost V 4 bases and J 8 bases; bases outside gene matches: 8. CDR3 length: 14 residues.

The chain couples TRBV5-1 to TRBJ2-3; TRBD1 matches at 10 bases. The germline CDR1 and CDR2 sequences are SGHRS and YFSETQ. The CDR3 is 15 residues long. The J segment lost 3 bases and the V segment lost 4 bases, leaving 5 bases of the junction unmatched. CDR3 loop: CASSATGGATDTQYF. The CDR3 DNA follows: TGCGCCAGCAGCGCGACAGGGGGCGCGACAGATACGCAGTATTTT. The variable domain in full, with the rest retrieved from reference TRBV5-1 and TRBJ2-3, is KAGVTQTPRYLIKTRGQQVTLSCSPISGHRSVSWYQQTPGQGLQFLFEYFSETQRNKGNFPGRFSGRQFSNSRSEMNVSTLELGDSALYLCASSATGGATDTQYFGPGTRLTVL.

This clone was observed once. The chain has TRBV18 and TRBJ1-5, with D possibly matching TRBD1 (6 bases). From germline, CDR1 is KGHSH and CDR2 LQKENI. The CDR3 has 13 amino acids. V lost 8 bases and J lost 7, with 15 bases in between. The chain's CDR3 is CASRVNRDQPQHF. The CDR3 bases are TGTGCCAGCCGGGTGAACAGGGACCAGCCCCAGCATTTT.

The chain combines TRBV30 with TRBJ2-3, with 8 bases fitting TRBD1. With V trimmed by 3 bases and J by 4 bases, 9 bases remained unmatched. The CDR3 length is 15 residues. Germline CDR1 reads GTSNPN; CDR2 reads SVGIG (reference sequence). The CDR3 DNA reads as TGTGCCTGGAGGTCGACCTTACAGGGGGCAGATACGCAGTATTTT. Translation: CAWRSTLQGADTQYF.

This chain connects TRBV15 to TRBJ2-1, with D possibly matching TRBD1 (5 bases). CDR1 LNHNV and CDR2 YYDKDF come from the germline V gene (reference sequence). This CDR3 is built from 13 residues. The V end was cut by 0 bases, the J end by 10 bases, with 10 bases between. DNA for the CDR3: TGTGCCACCAGCAGAGATGAACAGGCCGAGCAGTTCTTC. The encoded protein is CATSRDEQAEQFF.

The chain couples TRBV7-6 to TRBJ1-5; D might be TRBD1 (6 bases). CDR3 length: 14 amino acids. Germline CDR1 is SGHVS and CDR2 is FNYEAQ. Trimming cost V 5 bases and J 3 bases, with 11 bases left between them. CDR3 nucleotide sequence: TGTGCCAGCAGCCCACAGGGATACAATCAGCCCCAGCATTTT. Amino acids: CASSPQGYNQPQHF. Looking up the rest from reference TRBV7-6 and TRBJ1-5 gives the full variable domain: GAGVSQSPRYKVTKRGQDVALRCDPISGHVSLYWYRQALGQGPEFLTYFNYEAQQDKSGLPNDRFSAERPEGSISTLTIQRTEQRDSAMYRCASSPQGYNQPQHFGDGTRLSIL.

This clone was counted once. The chain recombines TRBV4-1 with TRBJ1-6, with 7 bases identical to TRBD1. V shed 1 base, J shed 8 bases, and the junction held 5 bases outside the gene matches. Germline CDR1 MGHRA, CDR2 YSYEKL. This CDR3 is 15 amino acids long. CDR3 residues: CASSQGPGQYSPLHF. In DNA, the CDR3 is TGCGCCAGCAGCCAAGGACCGGGACAGTATTCACCCCTCCACTTT.

The chain joins TRBV28 to TRBJ2-7, with no clear D. Trimming took off 7 bases at V and 6 bases at J, with 10 bases between the two ends. Germline assignment: CDR1 MDHEN and CDR2 SYDVKM. The CDR3 runs to 11 residues. The CDR3 nucleotides read TGTGCCAGCACCGGCCGCGGCGAGCAGTACTTC. This codes for CASTGRGEQYF.

The gene calls are TRBV7-6 and TRBJ1-1; TRBD1 might be the D (5 bases). This CDR3 has 13 amino acids. V was pared by 5 bases and J by 3 bases, with 10 bases between. Germline CDR1 reads SGHVS; CDR2 reads FNYEAQ. The CDR3, as DNA: TGTGCCAGCAGCCAGGGCTTGCACACTGAAGCTTTCTTT. It specifies CASSQGLHTEAFF.

The V call is TRBV4-1, the J call TRBJ2-7; 11 bases fit TRBD1. The germline V gene has CDR1 MGHRA and CDR2 YSYEKL. The CDR3 has 17 residues. Trimming took 1 base from V and 6 from J; bases not matched to a gene: 11. In DNA, the CDR3 is TGCGCCAGCAGCCAAGGGTTCGAGGGGACAGGGGGAGGCGAGCAGTACTTC. Translating it yields CASSQGFEGTGGGEQYF.

The chain employs TRBV2 and TRBJ1-4; D remains unclear. The CDR3 is 14 residues long. The germline CDR1 and CDR2 sequences are SNHLY and FYNNEI. Trimming cost V 4 bases and J 4 bases, with 10 bases left between them. The CDR3 here is CASSADSSNEKLFF. CDR3 nucleotide sequence: TGTGCCAGCAGTGCGGACTCGAGTAATGAAAAACTGTTTTTT.

J is TRBJ1-2 and V is TRBV18, with 9 bases that match TRBD1. The trim removed 6 bases at V and 3 bases at J, leaving 2 bases unmatched. Germline lookup yields CDR1 KGHSH and CDR2 LQKENI. This CDR3 spans 13 amino acids. The DNA for the CDR3 is TGTGCCAGCTCGCGGGACAGGGACTATGGCTACACCTTC. Translating it yields CASSRDRDYGYTF.

The gene calls are TRBV27 and TRBJ1-2; 7 bases line up with TRBD1. The CDR3 is 13 residues long. The V and J ends lost 5 bases and 5 bases, in that order; junction bases with no gene match: 5. The V gene's germline CDR1 is MNHEY and CDR2 SMNVEV (reference sequence). DNA for the CDR3: TGTGCCAGCAGTGGCGGGACAGTTTATGGCTACACCTTC. Encoded protein: CASSGGTVYGYTF.

The rearrangement uses TRBV11-3 and TRBJ1-1, with a weak D call TRBD1 (5 bases). This CDR3 contains 14 residues. V lost 5 bases, J lost 1 base, and 11 bases lay in between. Germline V lookup: CDR1 SGHNT, CDR2 YENEEA. The CDR3 protein is CASSPTRENTEAFF. The CDR3 coding sequence is TGTGCCAGCAGCCCTACCAGGGAGAACACTGAAGCTTTCTTT.

The genes are TRBV10-2 and TRBJ1-3, with D tentatively TRBD1 (6 bases). Looked up from germline, CDR1 is WSHSY and CDR2 is SAAADI. The V end lost 6 bases, the J end lost 4 bases, and 10 bases lay between the germline ends. The CDR3 extends over 13 amino acids. The chain's CDR3 is CASRGAEGNTIYF. Here the CDR3 DNA reads TGCGCCAGCAGGGGGGCGGAAGGAAACACCATATATTTT.

The chain links TRBV27 to TRBJ1-6; D is perhaps TRBD1 (6 bases). CDR1 and CDR2 (germline): MNHEY, SMNVEV (reference sequence). With 2 bases removed from V and 7 bases from J, the gap between germline ends came to 15 bases. CDR3 length: 16 amino acids. The CDR3 protein is CASSLSSGTPNSPLHF. CDR3 coding DNA: TGTGCCAGCAGTTTAAGTTCCGGGACACCGAATTCACCCCTCCACTTT.